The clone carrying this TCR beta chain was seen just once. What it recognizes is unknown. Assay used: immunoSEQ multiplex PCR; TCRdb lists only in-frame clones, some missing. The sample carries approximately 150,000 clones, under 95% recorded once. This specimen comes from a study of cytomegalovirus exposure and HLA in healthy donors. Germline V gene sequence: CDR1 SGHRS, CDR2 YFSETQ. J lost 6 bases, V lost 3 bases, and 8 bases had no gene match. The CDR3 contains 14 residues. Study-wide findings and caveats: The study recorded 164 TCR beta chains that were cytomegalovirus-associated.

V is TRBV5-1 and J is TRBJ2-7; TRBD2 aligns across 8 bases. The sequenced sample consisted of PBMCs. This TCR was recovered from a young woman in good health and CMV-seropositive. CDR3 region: CASSSPGLAGEQYF. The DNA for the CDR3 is TGCGCCAGCAGCTCACCCGGACTAGCCGGCGAGCAGTACTTC.